The T cell receptor beta chain under discussion was sequenced for a study of blood T cell repertoires in COVID-19. The participants were between roughly 18 and 100 years old and came from roughly 25 US areas. Cohort placement rested on clinical history that participants reported themselves. As processed by the authors: How many nucleated cells were present was estimated from reference gene primer amplification. Method: immunoSEQ multiplex PCR; TCRdb's copy keeps in-frame clones and lacks some. V and J calls and clone size are given by that table; D and trimming were obtained from the DNA. Of roughly 250,000 clones listed, approximately 90% are singletons. Germline V gene data show CDR1 as MDHEN and CDR2 as SYDVKM. The V end lost 4 bases, the J end lost 5 bases, and 14 bases lay between the germline ends. CDR3 length: 15 residues.

The J gene is TRBJ1-4, the V gene TRBV28; TRBD1 is a possible D gene (5 bases). Specimen: PBMCs or T cells enriched from blood (not recorded which). This clonotype was obtained from a woman in her 40s with acute COVID-19. The DNA for the CDR3 is TGTGCCAGCAGTTCCGGCGGGACCGTGAATGAAAAACTGTTTTTT. This gives the protein CASSSGGTVNEKLFF.